These 16 T cell receptor beta chains share one sample of origin, sequenced in a study of T cell responses to AZD1222 COVID-19 vaccine. Data came from immunoSEQ multiplex PCR; TCRdb stores just in-frame clones and leaves some out. This sample has about 27,000 clones, with around 93% found just once. Source: peripheral blood, taken 28 days after the second AZD1222 dose. These receptors came from an adult who received the AZD1222 COVID-19 vaccine.

The chain is built from TRBV7-9 and TRBJ2-7; TRBD2 matches at 16 bases. The CDR3 totals 15 residues. With V trimmed by 4 bases and J by 7 bases, 4 bases remained unmatched. CDR1 SEHNR and CDR2 FQNEAQ come from the germline V gene (reference sequence). This CDR3 is CASSSGLAGGREQYF. The CDR3, as DNA: TGTGCCAGCAGCTCGGGACTAGCGGGAGGGAGGGAGCAGTACTTC.

This clone was seen once. This chain connects TRBV28 to TRBJ1-1; 7 bases line up with TRBD1. This CDR3 has 13 residues. V was pared by 5 bases and J by 5 bases, with 5 bases of the junction left unmatched. CDR1 and CDR2 from the germline V gene are MDHEN and SYDVKM. The CDR3 region has the DNA TGTGCCAGCAGTATAAGACAGGGTACTGAAGCTTTCTTT. Translation gives CASSIRQGTEAFF.

V and J are TRBV5-1 and TRBJ1-2; a weak D match, TRBD1 (6 bases). Germline CDR1 and CDR2: SGHRS and YFSETQ. Trimming left V 2 bases short and J 0 bases short, with 17 bases between. The CDR3 contains 17 residues. The CDR3: CASSLYLGQSTNYGYTF. CDR3 DNA: TGCGCCAGCAGCTTATACCTAGGACAGTCTACTAACTATGGCTACACCTTC.

This clone appeared a few times. V gene TRBV6-5 combines with J gene TRBJ2-5, with TRBD2 identical over 8 bases. V shed 2 bases, J shed 4 bases, and the junction held 9 bases outside the gene matches. CDR1 is MNHEY and CDR2 is SVGAGI in the germline V gene. The CDR3 is 16 residues long. CDR3 protein: CASSYQLPSGLETQYF. DNA for the CDR3: TGTGCCAGCAGTTACCAGCTCCCTAGCGGGTTAGAGACCCAGTACTTC.

This chain connects TRBV28 to TRBJ1-6; D gene ambiguous. The CDR3 sequence is 14 residues long. The germline V gene encodes CDR1 MDHEN and CDR2 SYDVKM. Deletions cut 4 bases from V and 0 bases from J, with 4 bases between. The CDR3 bases are TGTGCCAGCAGTTGGAGCTCCTATAATTCACCCCTCCACTTT. This sequence encodes CASSWSSYNSPLHF.

The CDR3, as DNA: TGTGCCAGCAGTTGGGGGGCCCACGAGCAGTACTTC. It specifies CASSWGAHEQYF. V gene TRBV12-3 or TRBV12-4 combines with J gene TRBJ2-7; either TRBD1 or TRBD2 may fit D (6 bases each). This CDR3 contains 12 residues. V was trimmed by 4 bases and J by 5 bases, leaving 9 bases between them.

This rearrangement joins TRBV5-5 to TRBJ1-5, with unresolved D. Trimming took 2 bases from V and 4 from J, leaving 10 bases between them. Germline CDR1 and CDR2: SGHKS and YYEKEE (reference sequence). The CDR3 loop spans 14 amino acids. The CDR3: CASSFEGGNQPQHF. For the CDR3, the DNA is TGTGCCAGCAGCTTCGAGGGTGGAAATCAGCCCCAGCATTTT.

The chain links TRBV7-2 to TRBJ1-4; TRBD1 aligns across 9 bases. This CDR3 has 14 amino acids. Per germline, CDR1 SGHTA and CDR2 FQGNSA. Germline trimming cut 3 bases from V and 8 bases from J; bases unmatched to any gene: 4. The CDR3 here is CASSFGQGREKLFF. CDR3 DNA: TGTGCCAGCAGCTTCGGACAGGGGCGAGAAAAACTGTTTTTT.

This clone showed up just once. The chain combines TRBV24-1 with TRBJ2-1; D might be TRBD2 (6 bases). Germline-derived CDR1 and CDR2 are KGHDR and SFDVKD. This CDR3 comprises 14 residues. Trimming took 5 bases from V and 3 from J, leaving 10 bases between them. The CDR3 region is CATSGGDGYNEQFF. The DNA for the CDR3 is TGTGCCACCAGTGGGGGGGACGGCTACAATGAGCAGTTCTTC.

The chain links TRBV18 to TRBJ2-3, with 11 bases lining up with TRBD2. This CDR3 is built from 17 residues. V was clipped by 0 bases and J by 3 bases; unmatched bases: 5. The germline gives CDR1 KGHSH, CDR2 LQKENI. In DNA form, the CDR3 reads TGTGCCAGCTCACCACCTTGGGCTAGCGGGAGGACAGATACGCAGTATTTT. Protein sequence: CASSPPWASGRTDTQYF.

This clone showed up just once. The chain links TRBV12-3 or TRBV12-4 to TRBJ2-7; D is ambiguous. Trimming removed 1 base from V and 5 bases from J, with 9 bases in between. The CDR3 spans 13 residues. The CDR3 loop is CASSLEVRNEQYF. CDR3 nucleotide sequence: TGTGCCAGCAGTTTAGAAGTCCGCAACGAGCAGTACTTC.

V is TRBV7-2 and J is TRBJ1-4, with D possibly being TRBD1 (5 bases). V gave up 5 bases and J gave up 8 bases, with 21 bases separating them. The CDR3 sequence is 16 residues long. From germline, CDR1 is SGHTA and CDR2 FQGNSA. CDR3 loop: CASSRVPGHGGEKLFF. In nucleotides, the CDR3 is TGTGCCAGCAGCCGCGTCCCTGGACATGGGGGAGAAAAACTGTTTTTT.

V is TRBV29-1 and J is TRBJ1-2; D ambiguous. Trimming left V 3 bases short and J 9 bases short, with 5 bases between. The CDR3 spans 9 residues. The germline V gene has CDR1 SQVTM and CDR2 ANQGSEA. DNA for the CDR3: TGCAGCGTTGACGGCAGCTACACCTTC. This gives the protein CSVDGSYTF. The entire variable domain, with the rest obtained from reference TRBV29-1 and TRBJ1-2, is as follows: SAVISQKPSRDICQRGTSLTIQCQVDSQVTMMFWYRQQPGQSLTLIATANQGSEATYESGFVIDKFPISRPNLTFSTLTVSNMSPEDSSIYLCSVDGSYTFGSGTRLTVV.

The genes are TRBV28 and TRBJ1-5; tentative D call: TRBD1 (6 bases). CDR1 is MDHEN, CDR2 SYDVKM, per germline. The CDR3 is made up of 14 amino acids. The V end lost 5 bases, the J end lost 6 bases, and 14 bases lay between the germline ends. The CDR3 DNA sequence: TGTGCCAGCAGTGGACAGCGCGGGGGTCAGCCCCAGCATTTT. Amino acids: CASSGQRGGQPQHF.

This chain uses TRBV3-1 (or the pseudogene TRBV3-2) with TRBJ1-1; D uncertain. V dropped 3 bases and J dropped 4 bases, with 24 bases sitting between them. This CDR3 region has 18 residues. The germline V gene has CDR1 LGHDT and CDR2 YNNKEL (reference sequence). The CDR3 DNA follows: TGTGCCAGCAGCCAGAACCGTGGGTCACAGTCATCCTCCACTGAAGCTTTCTTT. Residues: CASSQNRGSQSSSTEAFF.

This chain uses TRBV27 with TRBJ1-2; 12 nucleotides align to TRBD1. Germline-derived CDR1 and CDR2 are MNHEY and SMNVEV (reference sequence). The CDR3 is made up of 14 amino acids. The V gene end was trimmed by 6 bases and the J gene end by 8 bases; junction bases not matched to a gene: 7. CDR3 residues: CASSPGTGGLGYTF. DNA of the CDR3: TGTGCCAGCAGCCCCGGGACAGGGGGCCTGGGCTACACCTTC.